This T cell receptor beta chain originates from a study of PD-1 blockade in classical Hodgkin lymphoma. Points from the study as a whole: Relative to healthy donors, newly diagnosed patients reportedly had lower baseline TCR diversity, which was reported as lower still in relapsed/refractory patients.

Sequenced by immunoSEQ multiplex PCR; TCRdb stores in-frame clones only, minus some. Of several thousand clones in the sample, just under 85% are singletons; the top ten hold roughly 33%. Note on this clone: Its cognate antigen is unknown.

Losses at the gene ends were 8 bases for V and 4 bases for J; bases not matched to a gene: 5. CDR1 is ENHRY and CDR2 is SYGVKD in the germline V gene. This CDR3 region has 13 residues. Every single patient, without exception, relapsed after autologous stem cell transplantation, and brentuximab vedotin exposure varied. The TCR was taken from a human donor with classical Hodgkin lymphoma. This chain joins TRBV10-3 and TRBJ2-7; 10 positions agree with TRBD1. The sequences come from peripheral blood mononuclear cells (PBMCs), collected at baseline. The chain's CDR3 is CAIGTGVKYEQYF. The CDR3 coding sequence is TGTGCCATCGGGACAGGGGTGAAATACGAGCAGTACTTC.